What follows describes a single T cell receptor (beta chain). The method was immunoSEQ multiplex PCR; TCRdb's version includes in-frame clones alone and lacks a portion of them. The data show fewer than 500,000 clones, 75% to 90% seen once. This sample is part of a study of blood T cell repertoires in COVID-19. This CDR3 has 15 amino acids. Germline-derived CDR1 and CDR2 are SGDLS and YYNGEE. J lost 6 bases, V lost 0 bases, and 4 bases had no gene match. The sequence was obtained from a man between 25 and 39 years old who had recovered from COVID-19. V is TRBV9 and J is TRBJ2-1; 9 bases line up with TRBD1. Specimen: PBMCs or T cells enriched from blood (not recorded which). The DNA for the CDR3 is TGTGCCAGCAGCGTAGAGGGGGACAGGGTCAATGAGCAGTTCTTC. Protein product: CASSVEGDRVNEQFF.